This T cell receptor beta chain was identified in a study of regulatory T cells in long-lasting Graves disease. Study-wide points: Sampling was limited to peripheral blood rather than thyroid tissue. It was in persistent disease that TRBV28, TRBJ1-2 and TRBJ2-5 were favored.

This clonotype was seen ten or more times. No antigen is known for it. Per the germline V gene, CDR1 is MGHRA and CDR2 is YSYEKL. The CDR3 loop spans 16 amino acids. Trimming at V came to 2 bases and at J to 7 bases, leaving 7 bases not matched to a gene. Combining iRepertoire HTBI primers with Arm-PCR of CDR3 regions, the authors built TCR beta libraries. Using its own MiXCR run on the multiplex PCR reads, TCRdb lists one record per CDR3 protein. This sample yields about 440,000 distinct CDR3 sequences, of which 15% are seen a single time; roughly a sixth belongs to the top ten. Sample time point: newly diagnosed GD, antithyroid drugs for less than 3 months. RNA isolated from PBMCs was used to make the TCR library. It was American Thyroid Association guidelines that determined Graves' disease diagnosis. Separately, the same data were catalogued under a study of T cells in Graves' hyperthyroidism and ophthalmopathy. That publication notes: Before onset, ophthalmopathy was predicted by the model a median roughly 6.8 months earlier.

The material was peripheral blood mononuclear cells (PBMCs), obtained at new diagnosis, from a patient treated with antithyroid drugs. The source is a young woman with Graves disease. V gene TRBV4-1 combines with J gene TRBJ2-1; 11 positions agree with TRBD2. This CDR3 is CASSQPTSGSVNEQFF. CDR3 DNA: TGCGCCAGCAGCCAACCTACTAGCGGGAGTGTTAATGAGCAGTTCTTC.